This T cell receptor beta chain was captured by sequencing in a study of prognosis after radiotherapy for stage I lung cancer. This clonotype is labeled as medium-sized (0.01 to 0.1%). Amplicons of TCR beta CDR3 were generated from genomic DNA by two-round multiplex PCR. During first-round PCR, primers specific to each TRBV and TRBJ gene were used. TCRdb called the multiplex PCR reads again in MiXCR, with one record for every CDR3 protein. The data show 11,000 or so distinct CDR3 sequences, with roughly a third seen just once and 53% held by the top ten. The sequencing used PBMCs, collected before or after stereotactic body radiation therapy (not recorded which). This receptor was taken from a donor over 45 with non-small cell lung cancer.

Here the CDR3 DNA reads TGCAGTGCTAATTCCGGGACTAGCGGGAGCGATCTCCTCACAGATACGCAGTATTTT. Translation gives CSANSGTSGSDLLTDTQYF. The rearrangement joins TRBV20-1 to TRBJ2-3; TRBD2 matches at 14 bases. The V gene's germline CDR1 is DFQATT and CDR2 SNEGSKA (reference sequence). CDR3 length: 19 residues. V shed 4 bases and J 2 bases; nucleotides not matched to a gene: 14.